The 18 T cell receptor beta chains given below trace back to one sample, sequenced in a study of early T cells in non-severe SARS-CoV-2 infection. TCRdb ran MiXCR on the 5' RACE reads and lists one entry per CDR3 protein. The profile shows about 67,000 distinct CDR3 sequences, roughly 10% of them singletons. The sequencing input was whole blood. These receptors were obtained from an adult who was a healthcare worker with PCR-confirmed SARS-CoV-2 infection or an uninfected control (not recorded which).

Many counts were recorded for this clonotype. J is TRBJ1-4 and V is TRBV7-8; a weak D match, TRBD1 (5 bases). Germline loops: CDR1 SGHVS, CDR2 FQNEAQ. The CDR3 sequence is 14 residues long. Trimming took 2 bases from V and 8 from J, leaving 12 bases between them. The CDR3 DNA reads TGTGCCAGCAGCTTACCCCAGGGAGGGGAAAAACTGTTTTTT. As protein: CASSLPQGGEKLFF.

A few counts support this clonotype. The rearrangement uses TRBV7-2 and TRBJ2-2; possibly TRBD1 for D (6 bases). The CDR3 is made up of 15 amino acids. From germline, CDR1 is SGHTA and CDR2 FQGNSA. The V end lost 3 bases, the J end lost 4 bases, and 12 bases lay between the germline ends. The CDR3 coding sequence is TGTGCCAGCAGCTTCCGGGACACTTTCACCGGGGAGCTGTTTTTT. This codes for CASSFRDTFTGELFF.

This clonotype was picked up a small number of times. The chain joins TRBV27 to TRBJ1-6; no reliable D call. The CDR3 consists of 15 residues. Germline lookup yields CDR1 MNHEY and CDR2 SMNVEV (reference sequence). Trimming pared 5 bases from V and 10 bases from J, leaving 18 bases between. The CDR3 DNA reads as TGTGCCAGCAGTCCAAGGCCGGGAGGAGGGTCACCCCTCCACTTT. It specifies CASSPRPGGGSPLHF.

This clonotype was counted ten times or more. J is TRBJ2-1 and V is TRBV27, with 13 bases identical to TRBD2. Trimming took 4 bases from V and 4 from J; bases not matched to a gene: 4. The CDR3 contains 16 residues. Germline CDR1 is MNHEY and CDR2 is SMNVEV (reference sequence). CDR3 loop: CASSSPGLAGYNEQFF. Written as DNA, the CDR3 is TGTGCCAGCAGTTCACCGGGACTAGCGGGGTACAATGAGCAGTTCTTC.

This chain links TRBV7-9 with TRBJ1-2; weak D call: TRBD1 (5 bases). V lost 1 base and J lost 2, with 8 bases in between. Germline V gene data show CDR1 as SEHNR and CDR2 as FQNEAQ (reference sequence). The CDR3 loop spans 14 amino acids. The CDR3 DNA follows: TGTGCCAGCAGCTTAGACGGGGCGAACTATGGCTACACCTTC. This encodes CASSLDGANYGYTF.

This clonotype was detected many times. The chain joins TRBV10-3 to TRBJ2-7, with D perhaps TRBD1 or TRBD2 (6 bases each). CDR1 and CDR2 (germline): ENHRY, SYGVKD. V shed 4 bases and J shed 5 bases, with 12 bases lying between them. There are 13 residues in the CDR3. Here the CDR3 reads CAISARGGDEQYF. CDR3 nucleotide sequence: TGTGCCATCAGTGCCAGGGGAGGCGACGAGCAGTACTTC.

CDR3 bases: TGTGCCAGCAGCTTGGCATCCAACACTGAAGCTTTCTTT. Translated, it gives CASSLASNTEAFF. The chain carries TRBV5-4 and TRBJ1-1; D is unresolved. Trimming left V 0 bases short and J 2 bases short, with 5 bases between. Germline loops: CDR1 SGHNT, CDR2 YYREEE (reference sequence). The CDR3 has 13 residues. Using reference TRBV5-4 and TRBJ1-1 for the parts outside the CDR3, the full variable domain is ETGVTQSPTHLIKTRGQQVTLRCSSQSGHNTVSWYQQALGQGPQFIFQYYREEENGRGNFPPRFSGLQFPNYSSELNVNALELDDSALYLCASSLASNTEAFFGQGTRLTVV.

This clonotype was counted ten times or more. The CDR3, as DNA: TGCGCCAGTAATGACGGTCTGTACCAAGAGACCCAGTACTTC. It yields the protein CASNDGLYQETQYF. The chain combines TRBV10-2 with TRBJ2-5, with D unclear. This CDR3 contains 14 residues. V dropped 9 bases and J dropped 0 bases, with 14 bases sitting between them. Germline CDR1 reads WSHSY; CDR2 reads SAAADI.

This clonotype showed up many times. This chain links TRBV4-1 with TRBJ2-7; TRBD2 matches 14 bases. There are 17 residues in the CDR3. The V segment lost 1 base and the J segment 3 bases; nucleotides outside the gene matches: 5. Germline CDR1 reads MGHRA; CDR2 reads YSYEKL. The CDR3 nucleotides read TGCGCCAGCAGCCAAGGACTAGCGGGAGGGCCCGGCTACGAGCAGTACTTC. Residues: CASSQGLAGGPGYEQYF.

The table lists this clonotype with a few counts. J is TRBJ2-7 and V is TRBV3-1; D is ambiguous. This CDR3 is built from 13 residues. The germline gives CDR1 LGHDT, CDR2 YNNKEL (reference sequence). V shed 3 bases and J shed 6 bases, with 12 bases lying between them. The CDR3 DNA follows: TGTGCCAGCAGCCATCCCCCGGATCCCGAGCAGTACTTC. Amino acids: CASSHPPDPEQYF.

The V and J genes are TRBV2 and TRBJ2-2, with D possibly being TRBD2 (6 bases). V was shortened by 7 bases and J by 6 bases, with 18 bases between the two germline ends. CDR1 is SNHLY and CDR2 is FYNNEI in the germline V gene. This CDR3 region has 15 residues. The CDR3 DNA is TGTGCCAGCACCCCTAATCCGGGAGTAGCCGGGGAGCTGTTTTTT. Its translation: CASTPNPGVAGELFF.

V and J are TRBV30 and TRBJ2-2, with 11 bases fitting TRBD2. Germline values: CDR1 GTSNPN, CDR2 SVGIG (reference sequence). The ends lost 5 bases at V and 2 bases at J; junction bases unmatched: 4. The CDR3 consists of 15 residues. DNA for the CDR3: TGTGCCTGGGCAACTAGCGGGGGTAACACCGGGGAGCTGTTTTTT. Amino acid sequence: CAWATSGGNTGELFF. The whole variable domain, filled in from reference TRBV30 and TRBJ2-2, reads SQTIHQWPATLVQPVGSPLSLECTVEGTSNPNLYWYRQAAGRGLQLLFYSVGIGQISSEVPQNLSASRPQDRQFILSSKKLLLSDSGFYLCAWATSGGNTGELFFGEGSRLTVL.

This clonotype has a single count. The rearrangement uses TRBV11-3 and TRBJ2-2, with a possible D match to TRBD1 (7 bases). Deletions cut 3 bases from V and 7 bases from J, with 15 bases between. This CDR3 has 15 residues. The V gene's germline CDR1 is SGHNT and CDR2 YENEEA. The CDR3 region has the DNA TGTGCCAGCAGCTTCCCTTACAGGGGAGGCGGGGAGCTGTTTTTT. Translation: CASSFPYRGGGELFF.

The chain has TRBV6-6 and TRBJ1-3; tentatively, D is TRBD1 (6 bases). This CDR3 comprises 16 residues. CDR1 and CDR2 (germline): MNHNY, SVGAGI (reference sequence). Trimming pared 8 bases from V and 6 bases from J, leaving 23 bases between. The CDR3 sequence: CASGIQTGLTENTIYF. For the CDR3, the DNA is TGTGCCAGCGGGATCCAAACAGGGCTGACGGAAAACACCATATATTTT.

This clonotype was detected ten times or more. The V call is TRBV12-3 or TRBV12-4, the J call TRBJ2-2, with D unresolved. The V and J ends lost 3 bases and 5 bases respectively, with 13 bases between them. The CDR3 is 15 residues long. The CDR3 here is CASSLFVPKTGELFF. The CDR3 DNA reads TGTGCCAGCAGTTTGTTCGTTCCAAAGACCGGGGAGCTGTTTTTT.

This clonotype was detected many times. The CDR3 DNA is TGTGCCTCGGAGGGATCAAAATGGGGCAATGAGCAGTTCTTC. It is translated as CASEGSKWGNEQFF. The chain uses TRBV10-3 and TRBJ2-1, with D tentatively TRBD2 (6 bases). There are 14 residues in the CDR3. The ends were cut back, 11 bases at V and 6 bases at J, with 20 bases in the middle. CDR1 and CDR2 from the germline V gene are ENHRY and SYGVKD.

This clonotype was recorded a few times. The chain couples TRBV6-4 to TRBJ2-2, with a weak D call TRBD1 (6 bases). V gave up 5 bases and J gave up 4 bases, with 11 bases separating them. Germline CDR1 MRHNA, CDR2 SNTAGT. CDR3 length: 14 amino acids. CDR3 sequence: CASSPQGSTGELFF. The CDR3 coding sequence is TGTGCCAGCAGTCCCCAGGGGAGCACCGGGGAGCTGTTTTTT.

This clonotype was seen ten or more times. The rearrangement links TRBV27 to TRBJ2-3; no clear D. With 7 bases removed from V and 1 base from J, the gap between germline ends came to 12 bases. Looked up from germline, CDR1 is MNHEY and CDR2 is SMNVEV (reference sequence). The CDR3 contains 14 residues. The CDR3 region is CASTLRLGTDTQYF. For the CDR3, the DNA is TGTGCCAGCACCCTTCGTTTGGGCACAGATACGCAGTATTTT.